The clone carrying this T cell receptor (beta chain) was recorded at least ten times. Its antigen is not identified. These data belong to a study of T cells in Graves' hyperthyroidism and ophthalmopathy. As for the study in general: Pretreatment peripheral blood was obtained at initial diagnosis.

Amplified regions were TCR beta CDR3 sequences from RNA transcripts. HTBI primers drove first-round RT-PCR of the TCR CDR3. MiXCR, run by TCRdb on the multiplex PCR reads, gives a single entry per CDR3 protein. The sample records about 400,000 distinct CDR3 sequences, less than 15% being singletons. V was cut by 2 bases and J by 7 bases, with 6 bases left in between. The CDR3 has 12 residues. Germline V gene sequence: CDR1 SGHAT, CDR2 FQNNGV. Study-wide findings and caveats: Clonotypes that were expanded in thyroid above 0.001 mostly appeared in blood too.

This receptor was obtained from a woman aged 18-30 years with Graves' hyperthyroidism. Material: blood. The chain recombines TRBV11-2 with TRBJ2-1; D unclear. This chain's CDR3 is CASSLRANEQFF. CDR3 DNA: TGTGCCAGCAGCTTAAGGGCGAATGAGCAGTTCTTC.